Presented here are 8 T cell receptor beta chains from one specimen sequenced in a study of Tregs in tolerant kidney transplant recipients (dated by TCRdb to between 2019 and 2020). The library was prepared using the immunoSEQ multiplex PCR assay. TCRdb obtained this table from immuneACCESS and retained in-frame rearrangements with V and J assigned. These tables miss some clones; where compared with another copy, unresolved V genes account for less than half of the shortfall, and the remainder is unexplained. A total of approximately 43,000 clones appear in this sample, under 95% of them only once. Less than 0.75% of the sample belongs to the ten largest clones. The material sequenced was Tregs from blood. These receptors all come from a human donor in good health.

The chain uses TRBV25-1 and TRBJ2-7; D is uncertain. Germline CDR1 reads MGHDK; CDR2 reads SYGVNS. With 10 bases removed from V and 0 bases from J, the gap between germline ends came to 13 bases. The CDR3 is 13 amino acids. Here the CDR3 DNA reads TGTGCCACCGCTGGGCTGCACTCCTACGAGCAGTACTTC. Translated: CATAGLHSYEQYF.

This clone was recorded only once. This chain connects TRBV18 to TRBJ1-2; D may be TRBD1 (6 bases). CDR1 is KGHSH and CDR2 is LQKENI in the germline V gene. V dropped 3 bases and J dropped 8 bases, with 13 bases sitting between them. The CDR3 consists of 13 residues. CDR3 residues: CASSPTQGRGYTF. The CDR3 coding sequence is TGTGCCAGCTCACCGACACAGGGACGGGGCTACACCTTC. The complete variable domain, with remaining parts taken from reference TRBV18 and TRBJ1-2, reads NAGVMQNPRHLVRRRGQEARLRCSPMKGHSHVYWYRQLPEEGLKFMVYLQKENIIDESGMPKERFSAEFPKEGPSILRIQQVVRGDSAAYFCASSPTQGRGYTFGSGTRLTVV.

V gene TRBV29-1 combines with J gene TRBJ2-1; D perhaps matches TRBD2 (7 bases). CDR3 length equals 15 residues. The germline V gene has CDR1 SQVTM and CDR2 ANQGSEA. Trimming took 4 bases from V and 2 from J, leaving 15 bases between them. CDR3 region: CSVVSGGRPYNEQFF. Here the CDR3 DNA reads TGCAGCGTTGTTTCGGGGGGCAGACCCTACAATGAGCAGTTCTTC.

The chain combines TRBV14 with TRBJ2-7; TRBD2 aligns across 9 bases. The V gene's germline CDR1 is SGHDN and CDR2 FVKESK. Trimming cost V 1 base and J 0 bases; bases outside gene matches: 13. This CDR3 comprises 19 residues. The CDR3 sequence: CASSQGLAGARWTSYEQYF. CDR3 DNA sequence: TGTGCCAGCAGCCAAGGTTTAGCGGGAGCACGGTGGACCTCCTACGAGCAGTACTTC.

The V gene is TRBV11-2, the J gene TRBJ1-2, with 9 bases fitting TRBD1. J was trimmed by 2 bases and V by 5 bases; bases with no gene match: 6. This CDR3 comprises 15 residues. Germline V gene sequence: CDR1 SGHAT, CDR2 FQNNGV. The CDR3 reads CASSLSGTGNYGYTF. The CDR3 DNA reads TGTGCCAGCAGCCTATCCGGGACAGGGAACTATGGCTACACCTTC.

This rearrangement joins TRBV5-1 to TRBJ1-1; D gene unclear. Trimming took 6 bases from V and 1 from J, leaving 10 bases between them. Germline values: CDR1 SGHRS, CDR2 YFSETQ. This CDR3 is built from 13 residues. The CDR3 sequence: CASTQAENTEAFF. The CDR3 DNA reads TGCGCCAGCACCCAAGCTGAGAACACTGAAGCTTTCTTT. Based on the CDR3 plus reference TRBV5-1 and TRBJ1-1, the full variable domain is KAGVTQTPRYLIKTRGQQVTLSCSPISGHRSVSWYQQTPGQGLQFLFEYFSETQRNKGNFPGRFSGRQFSNSRSEMNVSTLELGDSALYLCASTQAENTEAFFGQGTRLTVV.

J is TRBJ2-3 and V is TRBV7-9, with TRBD2 matching 11 bases. Germline trimming cut 4 bases from V and 2 bases from J; bases unmatched to any gene: 5. From germline, CDR1 is SEHNR and CDR2 FQNEAQ (reference sequence). This CDR3 comprises 16 residues. Here the CDR3 DNA reads TGTGCCAGCAGCTCCCGACTAGCGGGGTACACAGATACGCAGTATTTT. Encoded protein: CASSSRLAGYTDTQYF.

The chain links TRBV6-1 to TRBJ2-1; D is possibly TRBD1 or TRBD2 (5 bases each). CDR3 length equals 14 residues. Per germline, CDR1 MNHNS and CDR2 SASEGT. V was clipped by 6 bases and J by 4 bases, with 13 bases between them. CDR3 DNA sequence: TGTGCCAGCAGCAAGCGGACAAGATACAATGAGCAGTTCTTC. Encoded protein: CASSKRTRYNEQFF.